These 28 T cell receptor beta chains were sequenced from one sample in a study of shared clonotypes between healthy human individuals. This table comes from immunoSEQ multiplex PCR, and its TCRdb copy is limited to in-frame clones, with some not included. The sample lists around 720,000 clones, more than 70% seen once, with 1.5% to 2% in the top ten. Sequenced material: memory CD4+ T cells sorted from blood. Subset reported: CD45RA-negative fraction. These TCRs come from a woman aged 25 to 45 in good health.

This clone was seen a handful of times. The gene calls are TRBV6-5 and TRBJ2-7; TRBD2 matches 10 bases. Trimming cost V 5 bases and J 6 bases; bases outside gene matches: 7. Germline V gene lookup returns CDR1 MNHEY and CDR2 SVGAGI. The CDR3 runs 14 residues. The CDR3 sequence is CASSTLAGALEQYF. The CDR3 DNA is TGTGCCAGCAGTACCCTAGCGGGAGCCCTCGAGCAGTACTTC.

The V and J genes are TRBV6-5 and TRBJ1-1; D remains unclear. CDR3 length equals 11 residues. The germline gives CDR1 MNHEY, CDR2 SVGAGI. The germline V and J ends were trimmed by 10 bases and 4 bases, with 10 bases remaining between them. In DNA form, the CDR3 reads TGTGCCATCCACAGTAGCACTGAAGCTTTCTTT. Its protein is CAIHSSTEAFF.

The table lists this clone with a count of one. This chain uses TRBV29-1 with TRBJ2-1; 7 positions match TRBD1. Losses at the gene ends were 1 base for V and 4 bases for J; bases not matched to a gene: 10. The CDR3 is 16 amino acids. Germline V gene data show CDR1 as SQVTM and CDR2 as ANQGSEA. The CDR3 bases are TGCAGCGTTGAAGGCCTACAGGGGTGGCCTTACAATGAGCAGTTCTTC. Its translation is CSVEGLQGWPYNEQFF.

This clone was recorded many times. The chain joins TRBV4-1 to TRBJ1-2; D might be TRBD1 (6 bases). The germline V and J ends were trimmed by 0 bases and 5 bases, with 13 bases remaining between them. The CDR3 is 15 residues long. The germline CDR1 and CDR2 sequences are MGHRA and YSYEKL. The CDR3: CASSQDGGQQYGYTF. DNA of the CDR3: TGCGCCAGCAGCCAAGATGGCGGACAGCAGTATGGCTACACCTTC.

This chain links TRBV23-1 with TRBJ1-1, with D maybe TRBD1 (5 bases). TRBV23-1 is an ORF; its function is uncertain. V was clipped by 0 bases and J by 1 base, with 12 bases between them. The CDR3 loop spans 16 amino acids. Here the CDR3 DNA reads TGCGCCAGCAGTCAATCCCAGGGTAGGGAGAACACTGAAGCTTTCTTT. It specifies CASSQSQGRENTEAFF.

The chain links TRBV5-4 to TRBJ2-1; maybe TRBD2 (5 bases). Trimming pared 4 bases from V and 1 base from J, leaving 18 bases between. The CDR3 is 17 amino acids. CDR1 and CDR2 (germline): SGHNT, YYREEE (reference sequence). CDR3 in amino acids: CASSVTRTSDSYNEQFF. The CDR3 bases are TGTGCCAGCAGCGTTACTAGAACCTCCGATTCCTACAATGAGCAGTTCTTC.

V gene TRBV7-9 combines with J gene TRBJ2-7; 9 positions agree with TRBD1. The junction had 4 bases not matched to a gene; V was cut back by 6 bases and J by 4 bases. Germline V gene sequence: CDR1 SEHNR, CDR2 FQNEAQ (reference sequence). This CDR3 has 13 residues. DNA for the CDR3: TGTGCCAGCAGTACGGGACAGGGTTACGAGCAGTACTTC. Translation gives CASSTGQGYEQYF.

The chain recombines TRBV11-3 with TRBJ1-5; 10 bases are a match to TRBD1. This CDR3 spans 14 amino acids. The germline V gene has CDR1 SGHNT and CDR2 YENEEA. Trimming at V came to 9 bases and at J to 1 base, leaving 3 bases not matched to a gene. CDR3 protein: CARGDRGSNQPQHF. For the CDR3, the DNA is TGTGCCAGGGGGGACAGGGGAAGCAATCAGCCCCAGCATTTT.

The chain couples TRBV20-1 to TRBJ2-1; D unresolved. Between the trimmed V and J ends, which lost 3 bases and 9 bases, there was a span of 9 bases. The germline gives CDR1 DFQATT, CDR2 SNEGSKA (reference sequence). This CDR3 comprises 11 residues. CDR3 in amino acids: CSARPVVEQFF. The CDR3 coding sequence is TGCAGTGCTAGGCCTGTAGTTGAGCAGTTCTTC.

The chain recombines TRBV28 with TRBJ1-5; 11 nucleotides line up with TRBD1. The V segment lost 8 bases and the J segment 3 bases; nucleotides outside the gene matches: 6. The CDR3 has 15 residues. CDR1 and CDR2 from the germline V gene are MDHEN and SYDVKM. CDR3: CASRTGGWNNQPQHF. CDR3 sequence (DNA): TGTGCCAGCCGGACAGGGGGCTGGAACAATCAGCCCCAGCATTTT.

The gene calls are TRBV6-1 and TRBJ2-7; 13 nucleotides match TRBD2. Per the germline V gene, CDR1 is MNHNS and CDR2 is SASEGT. V dropped 11 bases and J dropped 5; count of bases not matched to a gene: 6. This CDR3 region has 13 residues. In DNA form, the CDR3 reads TGTGCCGCCAGGACTAGCGGGAGAGACGAGCAGTACTTC. This gives the protein CAARTSGRDEQYF.

This clone showed up many times. This chain links TRBV5-1 with TRBJ2-5; 7 nucleotides align to TRBD2. Germline V gene sequence: CDR1 SGHRS, CDR2 YFSETQ. J lost 4 bases, V lost 5 bases, and 8 bases had no gene match. The CDR3 length is 14 residues. The CDR3 coding sequence is TGCGCCAGCAGAAGGGAGGGGTCGGTAGAGACCCAGTACTTC. Its translation: CASRREGSVETQYF.

The rearrangement joins TRBV6-5 to TRBJ1-1, with D unresolved. The CDR3 length is 13 residues. Trimming took off 0 bases at V and 7 bases at J, with 9 bases between the two ends. Germline CDR1 MNHEY, CDR2 SVGAGI. The CDR3 here is CASSYSVRFEAFF. In nucleotides, the CDR3 is TGTGCCAGCAGTTACTCTGTCCGCTTTGAAGCTTTCTTT.

This chain uses TRBV7-9 with TRBJ2-3; 7 positions match TRBD2. Germline CDR1 SEHNR, CDR2 FQNEAQ (reference sequence). V shed 3 bases and J 6 bases; nucleotides not matched to a gene: 3. The CDR3 is 13 amino acids. The CDR3 region has the DNA TGTGCCAGCAGCTTGAACGGGAGGGATACGCAGTATTTT. Encoded protein: CASSLNGRDTQYF.

This sequence joins TRBV9 and TRBJ2-3; no firm D call. With 4 bases removed from V and 2 bases from J, the gap between germline ends came to 17 bases. CDR3 length: 16 residues. The germline CDR1 and CDR2 sequences are SGDLS and YYNGEE. The CDR3 here is CASSPSSGSLTDTQYF. Here the CDR3 DNA reads TGTGCCAGCAGCCCCTCTTCGGGCTCCCTCACAGATACGCAGTATTTT.

V gene TRBV7-9 combines with J gene TRBJ2-1; D gene unclear. CDR3 length: 17 amino acids. V lost 5 bases, J lost 4 bases, and 21 bases lay in between. CDR1 is SEHNR, CDR2 FQNEAQ, per germline (reference sequence). The CDR3 reads CASSKQRTESQYNEQFF. For the CDR3, the DNA is TGTGCCAGCAGCAAGCAACGGACCGAAAGCCAGTACAATGAGCAGTTCTTC.

The chain carries TRBV7-9 and TRBJ1-5, with no clear D. CDR1 is SEHNR, CDR2 FQNEAQ, per germline (reference sequence). This CDR3 is built from 14 residues. V lost 1 base and J lost 4, with 8 bases in between. The CDR3 DNA reads as TGTGCCAGCAGCTTAGAGTCAGCAAATCAGCCCCAGCATTTT. Protein sequence: CASSLESANQPQHF.

The chain joins TRBV28 to TRBJ2-7, with 14 bases fitting TRBD2. CDR3 length equals 22 residues. With 2 bases clipped from V and 3 bases from J, the junction kept 21 bases outside the gene matches. Germline V lookup: CDR1 MDHEN, CDR2 SYDVKM. CDR3 nucleotide sequence: TGTGCCAGCAGTTTACGTTCCCTGGGACTAGCGGGGGACCCGGACCGCCACTACGAGCAGTACTTC. Residues: CASSLRSLGLAGDPDRHYEQYF.

The chain is built from TRBV14 and TRBJ1-1; no reliable D call. In germline, CDR1 is SGHDN, CDR2 FVKESK. This CDR3 has 14 amino acids. Trimming shortened V by 3 bases and J by 1 base, and 9 bases separated the two germline ends. CDR3 sequence: CASSQDWRNTEAFF. CDR3 DNA sequence: TGTGCCAGCAGCCAGGACTGGAGGAACACTGAAGCTTTCTTT.

Concerning this clone itself: The same CDR3 arises from other DNA sequences in this sample as well. The chain employs TRBV7-2 and TRBJ1-1; 7 nucleotides match TRBD1. The germline V gene encodes CDR1 SGHTA and CDR2 FQGNSA. V shed 4 bases, J shed 5 bases, and the junction held 4 bases outside the gene matches. The CDR3 runs 13 residues. CDR3 nucleotide sequence: TGTGCCAGCAGCTCGCAGGGGGGGACTGAAGCTTTCTTT. Protein sequence: CASSSQGGTEAFF.

The J gene is TRBJ2-7, the V gene TRBV10-3, with D tentatively TRBD2 (6 bases). The CDR3 is made up of 13 amino acids. Trimming shortened V by 5 bases and J by 0 bases, and 8 bases separated the two germline ends. CDR1 ENHRY and CDR2 SYGVKD come from the germline V gene. The CDR3 region has the DNA TGTGCCATCAGTTCTAGCGTCTCCTACGAGCAGTACTTC. Translating it yields CAISSSVSYEQYF.

The chain is built from TRBV19 and TRBJ1-5; D gene uncertain. Deletions cut 3 bases from V and 0 bases from J, with 6 bases between. The germline gives CDR1 LNHDA, CDR2 SQIVND (reference sequence). This CDR3 contains 14 residues. The CDR3 is CASSITYSNQPQHF. DNA for the CDR3: TGTGCCAGTAGTATCACATATAGCAATCAGCCCCAGCATTTT.

The V call is TRBV6-1, the J call TRBJ1-3, with D unresolved. Germline-derived CDR1 and CDR2 are MNHNS and SASEGT. The CDR3 runs to 15 residues. V lost 5 bases and J lost 1, with 12 bases in between. The CDR3 nucleotides read TGTGCCAGCAGTCCCTCTGTTAGTTCTGGAAACACCATATATTTT. Translated: CASSPSVSSGNTIYF.

This rearrangement joins TRBV28 to TRBJ1-2, with TRBD1 as a possible D gene (6 bases). Deletions cut 3 bases from V and 2 bases from J, with 13 bases between. Germline CDR1 MDHEN, CDR2 SYDVKM. The CDR3 totals 15 residues. Written as DNA, the CDR3 is TGTGCCAGCAGTTTGTCCCCGGGGGCCAACTATGGCTACACCTTC. Its translation is CASSLSPGANYGYTF.

This rearrangement joins TRBV5-1 to TRBJ1-1; D is unresolved. The CDR3 totals 13 residues. Germline CDR1 and CDR2: SGHRS and YFSETQ. Trimming stripped 0 bases from V and 3 bases from J, with 6 bases between. The CDR3 here is CASSLAWDTEAFF. The CDR3 DNA sequence: TGCGCCAGCAGCTTGGCTTGGGACACTGAAGCTTTCTTT.

For the CDR3, the DNA is TGTGCCAGCAGTTACCCGGCGGGGGGCTATGGAAACACCATATATTTT. Translating it yields CASSYPAGGYGNTIYF. V and J are TRBV28 and TRBJ1-3; weak D call: TRBD1 (6 bases). Looked up from germline, CDR1 is MDHEN and CDR2 is SYDVKM. This CDR3 comprises 16 residues. V was pared by 4 bases and J by 3 bases, with 16 bases between. Supplemented by reference TRBV28 and TRBJ1-3, the full variable domain reads DVKVTQSSRYLVKRTGEKVFLECVQDMDHENMFWYRQDPGLGLRLIYFSYDVKMKEKGDIPEGYSVSREKKERFSLILESASTNQTSMYLCASSYPAGGYGNTIYFGEGSWLTVV.

As regards this clone: Different DNA sequences within this sample yield the same CDR3. The genes are TRBV6-6 and TRBJ2-3; D is ambiguous. The CDR3 runs 11 residues. CDR1 and CDR2 from the germline V gene are MNHNY and SVGAGI (reference sequence). V lost 4 bases and J 5 bases, leaving 4 bases between the germline ends. Written as DNA, the CDR3 is TGTGCCAGCAGTTCGGGAGATACGCAGTATTTT. Encoded protein: CASSSGDTQYF.

The V call is TRBV2, the J call TRBJ2-5; 15 bases match TRBD2. Unmatched junction bases numbered 9, after V lost 9 bases and J lost 1 base. CDR1 SNHLY and CDR2 FYNNEI come from the germline V gene. The CDR3 runs to 17 residues. The CDR3 coding sequence is TGTGCCAGTTCACCGGGACTAGCGGGAGGTAGCCAAGAGACCCAGTACTTC. Residues: CASSPGLAGGSQETQYF.